The source of this T cell receptor beta chain is a study of CD8+ T cells in alopecia areata. Study-wide results and limits: Researchers reported that TCR sharing among patients proved less clear than in mice, possibly HLA-linked.

The CDR3 has 11 amino acids. Germline V gene sequence: CDR1 SQVTM, CDR2 ANQGSEA. Remarks on this clone: The antigen is unknown.

Extraction and reverse transcription of RNA yielded cDNA as the sequencing template. Measured with immunoSEQ multiplex PCR; TCRdb has only the in-frame clones, and not every one. Among 110,000 or so clones listed, less than 80% were seen once. The specimen was CD4+ T cells sorted from blood. This TCR was recovered from a human donor in good health. The chain employs TRBV29-1 and TRBJ2-7; D not certain. CDR3 nucleotides: TGCAGAGAGCTTAGCAAGAGCGAGCAGTACTTC. It encodes CRELSKSEQYF.